The 26 T cell receptor beta chains below were found in one sample sequenced in a study of cytomegalovirus exposure and HLA in healthy donors. PCR primers comprised 60 Vbeta and 13 Jbeta primers. The protocol was immunoSEQ multiplex PCR, while the TCRdb copy is restricted to in-frame clones and leaves out a portion. Here the sample spans 210,000 or so clones, over 70% being singletons. Sequencing was done on a sample of PBMCs. These TCRs come from a man younger than 40 in good health and CMV-seronegative.

The rearrangement uses TRBV29-1 and TRBJ2-3; D may be TRBD1 (7 bases). The ends were cut back, 7 bases at V and 2 bases at J, with 13 bases in the middle. This CDR3 has 13 residues. The germline gives CDR1 SQVTM, CDR2 ANQGSEA. CDR3 nucleotide sequence: TGCAGCGGGGCGGGACAGTACACAGATACGCAGTATTTT. This encodes CSGAGQYTDTQYF.

This chain joins TRBV4-1 and TRBJ2-5; possibly TRBD2 for D (7 bases). This CDR3 spans 16 amino acids. The germline CDR1 and CDR2 sequences are MGHRA and YSYEKL. Trimming removed 4 bases at V and 2 bases at J, with 17 bases between. As DNA, the CDR3 is TGCGCCAGCAGCCCCCAACCCAGGGGACTACAAGAGACCCAGTACTTC. Residues: CASSPQPRGLQETQYF.

The rearrangement links TRBV6-1 to TRBJ2-7; no definite D call. Trimming shortened V by 5 bases and J by 2 bases, and 13 bases separated the two germline ends. Germline V gene sequence: CDR1 MNHNS, CDR2 SASEGT. The CDR3 has 14 amino acids. The CDR3, as DNA: TGTGCCAGCAGTAAAGGGAACAGAGCCTACGAGCAGTACTTC. This sequence encodes CASSKGNRAYEQYF.

The chain employs TRBV4-1 and TRBJ1-5, with no clear D. The V and J ends lost 4 bases and 3 bases respectively, with 7 bases between them. The CDR3 is made up of 13 amino acids. Germline assignment: CDR1 MGHRA and CDR2 YSYEKL. CDR3 sequence: CASSLAVNQPQHF. The CDR3 coding sequence is TGCGCCAGCAGCCTTGCAGTCAATCAGCCCCAGCATTTT.

The rearrangement joins TRBV28 to TRBJ2-6; perhaps TRBD1 as D (6 bases). V gave up 4 bases and J gave up 0 bases, with 13 bases separating them. Germline CDR1 and CDR2: MDHEN and SYDVKM. This CDR3 has 17 residues. CDR3 nucleotides: TGTGCCAGCAGTTCGACAGGCTCCCCCTCTGGGGCCAACGTCCTGACTTTC. Its protein product is CASSSTGSPSGANVLTF.

This clone showed up just once. The rearrangement joins TRBV2 to TRBJ1-5; 9 nucleotides agree with TRBD1. The CDR3 runs 13 residues. Germline V gene data show CDR1 as SNHLY and CDR2 as FYNNEI. The V gene end was trimmed by 6 bases and the J gene end by 10 bases; junction bases not matched to a gene: 7. The DNA of the CDR3 is TGTGCCAGCAGACGGACAGGGGTCCTCCCCCAGCATTTT. Protein sequence: CASRRTGVLPQHF.

The chain is built from TRBV6-1 and TRBJ2-1; 8 bases agree with TRBD1. Looked up from germline, CDR1 is MNHNS and CDR2 is SASEGT. The CDR3 totals 15 residues. Germline trimming cut 6 bases from V and 9 bases from J; bases unmatched to any gene: 13. The CDR3: CASRTGTGYYTEQFF. CDR3 sequence (DNA): TGTGCCAGCAGAACAGGGACAGGCTATTATACTGAGCAGTTCTTC.

The J gene is TRBJ2-7, the V gene TRBV21-1; the table names TRBD2, a call not compared with the DNA. TRBV21-1 is given as a pseudogene. The CDR3 sequence is 16 residues long. The CDR3 loop reads CASSKGHQRGLNEQYF. The CDR3 DNA is TGTGCCAGCAGCAAAGGGCACCAAAGAGGACTGAACGAGCAGTACTTC.

The chain has TRBV29-1 and TRBJ2-1, with D perhaps TRBD2 (5 bases). V lost 4 bases and J lost 6, with 16 bases in between. Germline V gene data show CDR1 as SQVTM and CDR2 as ANQGSEA. CDR3 length equals 14 residues. The CDR3 reads CSVAPKLDSNEQFF. CDR3 DNA: TGCAGCGTTGCCCCAAAACTAGACTCCAATGAGCAGTTCTTC.

The chain has TRBV28 and TRBJ2-2, with 10 positions matching TRBD1. The germline gives CDR1 MDHEN, CDR2 SYDVKM. The CDR3 is 22 residues long. With V trimmed by 5 bases and J by 4 bases, 25 bases remained unmatched. Written as DNA, the CDR3 is TGTGCCAGCAGTCCCACCCTAGGCCGGGACAGGGGCGAAACCAAGAGCACCGGGGAGCTGTTTTTT. Residues: CASSPTLGRDRGETKSTGELFF. Using reference TRBV28 and TRBJ2-2 for the parts outside the CDR3, the full variable domain is DVKVTQSSRYLVKRTGEKVFLECVQDMDHENMFWYRQDPGLGLRLIYFSYDVKMKEKGDIPEGYSVSREKKERFSLILESASTNQTSMYLCASSPTLGRDRGETKSTGELFFGEGSRLTVL.

This chain uses TRBV28 with TRBJ2-1; TRBD2 agrees at 12 bases. V trimming: 4 bases; J trimming: 8 bases; junction bases outside the gene matches: 9. The V gene's germline CDR1 is MDHEN and CDR2 SYDVKM. This CDR3 is built from 16 residues. The CDR3 bases are TGTGCCAGCAGTTCACCACTAGCGGGAGGTAATGATGAGCAGTTCTTC. It yields the protein CASSSPLAGGNDEQFF.

The chain has TRBV10-1 and TRBJ1-2; D unclear. The CDR3 has 13 residues. The V gene's germline CDR1 is WNHNN and CDR2 SYGVQD (reference sequence). V gave up 5 bases and J gave up 2 bases, with 9 bases separating them. The CDR3 loop is CASSSGKNYGYTF. The CDR3 nucleotides read TGCGCCAGCAGTTCCGGGAAGAACTATGGCTACACCTTC.

In its sample, this clone was seen once. J is TRBJ1-1 and V is TRBV7-2, with TRBD1 identical over 8 bases. The length of the CDR3 is 15 residues. Germline CDR1 reads SGHTA; CDR2 reads FQGNSA. Unmatched junction bases numbered 13, after V lost 5 bases and J lost 8 bases. The CDR3 region has the DNA TGTGCCAGCAGCAGTCAGGGGGCCCCAGGGGTGGAAGCTTTCTTT. This sequence encodes CASSSQGAPGVEAFF.

This sequence joins TRBV6-1 and TRBJ2-7; D is perhaps TRBD1 (7 bases). Germline assignment: CDR1 MNHNS and CDR2 SASEGT. The CDR3 is made up of 13 amino acids. V was shortened by 6 bases and J by 4 bases, with 13 bases between the two germline ends. CDR3 region: CASSMTGRYEQYF. DNA of the CDR3: TGTGCCAGCAGCATGACAGGGAGGTACGAGCAGTACTTC.

The chain combines TRBV15 with TRBJ2-5; 7 bases match TRBD2. CDR3 size: 14 residues. The trim removed 2 bases at V and 5 bases at J, leaving 5 bases unmatched. The germline V gene has CDR1 LNHNV and CDR2 YYDKDF (reference sequence). The CDR3 coding sequence is TGTGCCACCAGCAGAACACACGGGGGGGAGACCCAGTACTTC. This sequence encodes CATSRTHGGETQYF.

The chain uses TRBV27 and TRBJ1-4; 7 positions match TRBD1. After removal of 0 bases from V and 8 bases from J, the junction contained 24 bases not matched to a gene. The CDR3 length is 21 residues. The germline CDR1 and CDR2 sequences are MNHEY and SMNVEV (reference sequence). In nucleotides, the CDR3 is TGTGCCAGCAGTTTATCTGGCTGGTTTGGGCAGGGGGGCTTCGGACGAGAAAAACTGTTTTTT. The encoded protein is CASSLSGWFGQGGFGREKLFF.

The chain carries TRBV7-2 and TRBJ2-7; tentative D call: TRBD1 (6 bases). Trimming pared 1 base from V and 2 bases from J, leaving 9 bases between. The CDR3 contains 14 residues. Germline assignment: CDR1 SGHTA and CDR2 FQGNSA. CDR3: CASSLDRAAYEQYF. The CDR3 nucleotides are TGTGCCAGCAGCTTAGACAGGGCAGCCTACGAGCAGTACTTC.

V gene TRBV20-1 combines with J gene TRBJ1-2; D remains ambiguous. V was clipped by 5 bases and J by 5 bases, with 9 bases between them. Per the germline V gene, CDR1 is DFQATT and CDR2 is SNEGSKA (reference sequence). The CDR3 runs to 11 residues. CDR3 DNA sequence: TGCAGTGCTGCGCGGGGATATGGCTACACCTTC. Translated: CSAARGYGYTF.

The J gene is TRBJ2-3, the V gene TRBV27, with D maybe TRBD2 (6 bases). Germline CDR1 MNHEY, CDR2 SMNVEV (reference sequence). Trimming pared 5 bases from V and 1 base from J, leaving 13 bases between. The CDR3 sequence is 15 residues long. The DNA for the CDR3 is TGTGCCAGCAGTACCTTGACTAGGGGCACAGATACGCAGTATTTT. It encodes CASSTLTRGTDTQYF.

The chain couples TRBV5-1 to TRBJ1-1; TRBD1 matches at 7 bases. The germline CDR1 and CDR2 sequences are SGHRS and YFSETQ. Trimming cost V 1 base and J 2 bases; bases outside gene matches: 23. The CDR3 covers 21 residues. The chain's CDR3 is CASSLPEEGAPAYRTNTEAFF. The CDR3 DNA follows: TGCGCCAGCAGCTTGCCCGAGGAGGGGGCGCCGGCGTATAGGACTAACACTGAAGCTTTCTTT.

The chain is built from TRBV11-2 and TRBJ1-2, with 9 bases aligning to TRBD1. Trimming at V came to 6 bases and at J to 4 bases, leaving 9 bases not matched to a gene. Per the germline V gene, CDR1 is SGHAT and CDR2 is FQNNGV. The CDR3 loop spans 15 amino acids. The CDR3 protein is CASRISGTGTYGYTF. As DNA, the CDR3 is TGTGCCAGCAGGATATCCGGGACAGGGACCTATGGCTACACCTTC.

The J gene is TRBJ2-1, the V gene TRBV20-1; D ambiguous. Between the trimmed V and J ends, which lost 6 bases and 7 bases, there was a span of 7 bases. There are 10 residues in the CDR3. Germline CDR1 DFQATT, CDR2 SNEGSKA (reference sequence). DNA of the CDR3: TGCAGTGCCCTAGGAAATGAGCAGTTCTTC. Its translation: CSALGNEQFF.

This sequence joins TRBV6-5 and TRBJ1-1; weak D call: TRBD1 (5 bases). The ends were cut back, 6 bases at V and 1 base at J, with 9 bases in the middle. CDR1 is MNHEY, CDR2 SVGAGI, per germline. The CDR3 has 13 amino acids. The DNA for the CDR3 is TGTGCCAGCAGAGTACAGGCGAACACTGAAGCTTTCTTT. This sequence encodes CASRVQANTEAFF.

Comments on this clone: Compared with germline, one end of the junction differs, possibly owing to a read error. The chain combines TRBV2 with TRBJ2-4, with no clear D. Germline V lookup: CDR1 SNHLY, CDR2 FYNNEI. The CDR3 has 13 amino acids. The CDR3 is CASSGPPKNSQYF. DNA for the CDR3: TGTGCCAGCAGTGGACCCCCGAAAAACAGTCAGTACTTC.

In its sample, this clone was seen once. The chain joins TRBV7-9 to TRBJ2-6, with D uncertain. V lost 1 base, J lost 3 bases, and 7 bases lay in between. CDR1 and CDR2 (germline): SEHNR, FQNEAQ (reference sequence). The CDR3 has 15 residues. This CDR3 reads CASSLVLGGANVLTF. The CDR3 DNA reads TGTGCCAGCAGCTTAGTTCTCGGTGGGGCCAACGTCCTGACTTTC.

The rearrangement uses TRBV4-3 and TRBJ1-1; 7 bases fit TRBD1. Germline V lookup: CDR1 LGHNA, CDR2 YSLEER. The CDR3 totals 18 residues. Trimming cost V 1 base and J 2 bases; bases outside gene matches: 13. The CDR3 DNA reads TGCGCCAGCAGCCAAGTCGTCGGTAGGGGGCGAGGAAACACTGAAGCTTTCTTT. As protein: CASSQVVGRGRGNTEAFF.